Listed below are T cell receptor beta chains from one sample, sequenced in a study of cytomegalovirus exposure and HLA in healthy donors. The data were produced by immunoSEQ multiplex PCR, yet TCRdb's version contains in-frame clones alone and is incomplete. The table lists around 190,000 clones, roughly 75% of them singletons. Sequencing was performed on PBMCs. These receptors came from a man in his forties in good health and CMV-seronegative. CDR3s include the opening cysteine and the closing phenylalanine or tryptophan. A D gene is named only where the DNA matches it firmly. Rows give clone size only sometimes, using once, few, many, or a class for an expanded clone.

abundance	d_gene	v_gene	j_gene	CDR3aa	CDR3nt
.	.	TRBV9	TRBJ2-7	CASSLSPSYEQYF	TGTGCCAGCAGCCTTAGCCCGTCCTACGAGCAGTACTTC
.	TRBD1	TRBV7-9	TRBJ2-7	CASSSPGRGRNEQYF	TGTGCCAGCAGCTCCCCGGGCAGGGGGCGGAACGAGCAGTACTTC
.	TRBD2	TRBV18	TRBJ2-5	CASSPGLVQETQYF	TGTGCCAGCTCACCTGGACTAGTCCAAGAGACCCAGTACTTC
.	TRBD1	TRBV5-1	TRBJ1-2	CASSLDRGLNYGYTF	TGCGCCAGCAGCCTGGACAGGGGTCTTAACTATGGCTACACCTTC
.	TRBD2	TRBV14	TRBJ2-1	CASSHWASGGGNEQFF	TGTGCCAGCAGCCACTGGGCTAGCGGGGGGGGAAATGAGCAGTTCTTC
.	TRBD1	TRBV5-1	TRBJ2-5	CASSTMDRGETQYF	TGCGCCAGCAGCACAATGGACAGGGGAGAGACCCAGTACTTC
few	.	TRBV6-5	TRBJ1-5	CATGWGASQPQHF	TGTGCCACCGGGTGGGGAGCGAGTCAGCCCCAGCATTTT
.	.	TRBV11-2	TRBJ1-5	CASSSGSSGQPQHF	TGTGCCAGCAGCTCCGGGAGTTCGGGGCAGCCCCAGCATTTT
.	.	TRBV7-6	TRBJ2-7	CASSYLQGYEQYF	TGTGCCAGCAGCTACCTACAGGGCTACGAGCAGTACTTC
.	TRBD2	TRBV5-5	TRBJ2-5	CASSPGLAPREETQYF	TGTGCCAGCAGCCCAGGACTAGCCCCAAGGGAAGAGACCCAGTACTTC
.	TRBD1	TRBV10-1	TRBJ2-7	CASRQWTGGEQYF	TGCGCCAGCAGGCAATGGACAGGAGGCGAGCAGTACTTC
.	.	TRBV9	TRBJ1-1	CASSSLNGNTEAFF	TGTGCCAGCTCTTCCCTTAACGGGAACACTGAAGCTTTCTTT
.	TRBD2	TRBV27	TRBJ2-7	CASRRTSVLYEQYF	TGTGCCAGCAGGAGGACTAGCGTGCTCTACGAGCAGTACTTC
.	.	TRBV5-1	TRBJ1-1	CASSPRSTPMNTEAFF	TGCGCCAGCAGCCCACGTTCGACACCTATGAACACTGAAGCTTTCTTT
once	.	TRBV1	TRBJ2-3	CTSSQVGGTRKNTDTQYF	TGCACCAGCAGCCAAGTCGGGGGGACCCGGAAAAACACAGATACGCAGTATTTT
.	TRBD1	TRBV5-6	TRBJ1-3	CASNTGGEVNTIYF	TGTGCCAGCAACACAGGGGGGGAAGTAAACACCATATATTTT
few	TRBD1	TRBV7-9	TRBJ1-1	CASSRDRGSFEAFF	TGTGCCAGCAGTCGGGACAGGGGTAGTTTTGAAGCTTTCTTT
.	.	TRBV4-1	TRBJ1-2	CASSQDGAIDYGYTF	TGCGCCAGCAGCCAAGATGGGGCTATCGACTATGGCTACACCTTC
.	TRBD1	TRBV2	TRBJ1-1	CASGDPTGWAEAFF	TGTGCCAGCGGAGACCCGACAGGGTGGGCTGAAGCTTTCTTT
.	.	TRBV7-9	TRBJ2-1	CASSLTDSYNEQFF	TGTGCCAGCAGCTTGACCGACAGCTACAATGAGCAGTTCTTC
.	.	TRBV18	TRBJ1-2	CASSPGTRRGYTF	TGTGCCAGCTCACCGGGGACAAGGAGGGGCTACACCTTC
.	TRBD1	TRBV4-3	TRBJ1-5	CASSQGYRGQSQPQHF	TGCGCCAGCAGCCAAGGGTACAGGGGGCAAAGTCAGCCCCAGCATTTT
.	.	TRBV7-9	TRBJ1-1	CASSLEGRNTEAFF	TGTGCCAGCAGTCTAGAGGGCAGGAACACTGAAGCTTTCTTT
.	TRBD2	TRBV4-1	TRBJ2-1	CASSQPRLAGLYNEQFF	TGCGCCAGCAGCCAACCCCGCCTAGCGGGTCTCTACAATGAGCAGTTCTTC
few	.	TRBV18	TRBJ1-2	CASSPEGNYGYTF	TGTGCCAGCTCACCAGAGGGCAACTATGGCTACACCTTC
.	.	TRBV7-9	TRBJ2-7	CASSSQRSPTYEQYF	TGTGCCAGCAGTTCGCAGCGCTCTCCCACCTACGAGCAGTACTTC
.	.	TRBV5-6	TRBJ2-7	CASSDGSRTAEQYF	TGTGCCAGCAGCGACGGGAGCCGTACCGCCGAGCAGTACTTC
.	.	TRBV19	TRBJ2-1	CATASGGNEQFF	TGTGCCACTGCCTCCGGGGGAAATGAGCAGTTCTTC
.	TRBD1	TRBV5-1	TRBJ1-1	CASSYSGQGGTEAFF	TGCGCCAGCAGCTACTCGGGACAGGGAGGCACTGAAGCTTTCTTT
few	.	TRBV4-3	TRBJ1-2	CASSPIRMRGYTF	TGCGCCAGCAGCCCGATCCGGATGAGGGGCTACACCTTC
.	.	TRBV4-1	TRBJ1-5	CASSQEQGPVFPQHF	TGCGCCAGCAGCCAAGAACAGGGACCTGTTTTCCCCCAGCATTTT
.	TRBD2	TRBV5-4	TRBJ2-7	CASSWGGREFYEQYF	TGTGCCAGCAGCTGGGGGGGACGGGAGTTCTACGAGCAGTACTTC
.	.	TRBV6-6	TRBJ1-3	CASSFFSGGSGNTIYF	TGTGCCAGCAGTTTCTTCAGCGGGGGCTCTGGAAACACCATATATTTT
few	.	TRBV7-9	TRBJ1-1	CSSSLRGTEAFF	TGTTCCAGCAGTCTCAGGGGCACTGAAGCTTTCTTT
.	TRBD1	TRBV9	TRBJ1-6	CASSVGGTGRNSPLHF	TGTGCCAGCAGCGTAGGCGGGACAGGCCGTAATTCACCCCTCCACTTT